These 17 T cell receptor beta chains originate from one sample sequenced in a study of blood T cell repertoires in COVID-19. Assay: immunoSEQ multiplex PCR; the TCRdb copy retains only in-frame clones and omits some. The sample carries nearly 350,000 clones, approximately 82% recorded once. Material for sequencing was peripheral blood. The receptors originated from a man between 25 and 39 years old with active or convalescent COVID-19.

V gene TRBV20-1 combines with J gene TRBJ1-1, with 7 positions matching TRBD1. This CDR3 is built from 13 residues. V was pared by 3 bases and J by 0 bases, with 1 base of the junction left unmatched. The germline V gene encodes CDR1 DFQATT and CDR2 SNEGSKA (reference sequence). CDR3: CSASRGLNTEAFF. The CDR3 nucleotides are TGCAGTGCTAGTAGGGGGCTGAACACTGAAGCTTTCTTT.

The V call is TRBV11-2, the J call TRBJ1-1, with TRBD1 identical over 8 bases. J gave up 1 base and V 1 base, and 5 bases lay outside the gene matches. The CDR3 spans 16 residues. The germline V gene encodes CDR1 SGHAT and CDR2 FQNNGV. The CDR3 reads CASSLGTGGSNTEAFF. As DNA, the CDR3 is TGTGCCAGCAGCTTAGGTACAGGGGGGTCGAACACTGAAGCTTTCTTT.

The chain links TRBV6-5 to TRBJ2-7; TRBD1 agrees at 7 bases. The germline V gene has CDR1 MNHEY and CDR2 SVGAGI. The length of the CDR3 is 15 residues. V lost 2 bases and J lost 2; bases outside the gene matches: 6. In DNA, the CDR3 is TGTGCCAGCAGTTACGCTCAGGGACAGCCCTACGAGCAGTACTTC. This encodes CASSYAQGQPYEQYF.

This clone was observed at least ten times. DNA of the CDR3: TGTGCCACCAGCAAGGGAGAACAGACAGGGGGAGGGCAGTTCTTC. It encodes CATSKGEQTGGGQFF. The rearrangement joins TRBV15 to TRBJ2-1; 9 bases align to TRBD1. Germline V gene lookup returns CDR1 LNHNV and CDR2 YYDKDF (reference sequence). J was trimmed by 12 bases and V by 4 bases; bases with no gene match: 13. The CDR3 loop spans 15 amino acids.

The table lists this clone with a count of one. The rearrangement joins TRBV2 to TRBJ1-1; D possibly corresponds to TRBD1 (5 bases). CDR1 is SNHLY and CDR2 is FYNNEI in the germline V gene. The CDR3 is 14 amino acids. Deletions cut 6 bases from V and 5 bases from J, with 16 bases between. In nucleotides, the CDR3 is TGTGCCAGCAGCCCAAGACGGGGGGAGACTGAAGCTTTCTTT. Protein: CASSPRRGETEAFF.

This clone appeared once. This chain connects TRBV5-1 to TRBJ2-7, with 10 positions matching TRBD1. V was pared by 4 bases and J by 1 base, with 5 bases of the junction left unmatched. The CDR3 is 15 amino acids. Germline V lookup: CDR1 SGHRS, CDR2 YFSETQ. The CDR3 sequence is CASSKDRGRSYEQYF. The CDR3 bases are TGCGCCAGCAGCAAGGACAGGGGGAGGTCCTACGAGCAGTACTTC.

This chain joins TRBV3-1 (or the pseudogene TRBV3-2) and TRBJ1-1; maybe TRBD1 (5 bases). Between the trimmed V and J ends, which lost 2 bases and 1 base, there was a span of 8 bases. The CDR3 is 14 residues long. Germline V gene data show CDR1 as LGHDT and CDR2 as YNNKEL (reference sequence). The CDR3 here is CASSQTTANTEAFF. The CDR3 DNA reads TGTGCCAGCAGCCAAACGACAGCGAACACTGAAGCTTTCTTT.

V gene TRBV6-2 or TRBV6-3 combines with J gene TRBJ2-7; D is ambiguous. Germline loops: CDR1 MNHEY, CDR2 SVGEGT. The ends were cut back, 0 bases at V and 6 bases at J, with 9 bases in the middle. The CDR3 has 13 residues. The CDR3 bases are TGTGCCAGCAGTTACTCGAGGCTAGTCGAGCAGTACTTC. As protein: CASSYSRLVEQYF.

The rearrangement uses TRBV19 and TRBJ2-1, with 7 bases matching TRBD2. Germline values: CDR1 LNHDA, CDR2 SQIVND (reference sequence). With 3 bases clipped from V and 4 bases from J, the junction kept 9 bases outside the gene matches. The CDR3 runs to 16 residues. The CDR3 sequence is CASSIESGVSYNEQFF. CDR3 DNA sequence: TGTGCCAGTAGTATTGAGAGCGGGGTATCGTACAATGAGCAGTTCTTC. Full variable domain (missing parts from reference TRBV19 and TRBJ2-1): DGGITQSPKYLFRKEGQNVTLSCEQNLNHDAMYWYRQDPGQGLRLIYYSQIVNDFQKGDIAEGYSVSREKKESFPLTVTSAQKNPTAFYLCASSIESGVSYNEQFFGPGTRLTVL.

CDR3 in amino acids: CASSQEDWNTQYF. The DNA of the CDR3 is TGTGCCAGCAGCCAGGAAGACTGGAATACGCAGTATTTT. The chain uses TRBV3-1 (or the pseudogene TRBV3-2) and TRBJ2-3, with D uncertain. From germline, CDR1 is LGHDT and CDR2 YNNKEL (reference sequence). This CDR3 has 13 amino acids. Deletions cut 3 bases from V and 7 bases from J, with 11 bases between.

This rearrangement joins TRBV3-1 (or the pseudogene TRBV3-2) to TRBJ2-3; TRBD2 matches at 9 bases. The V and J ends lost 0 bases and 6 bases, in that order; junction bases with no gene match: 7. Germline V gene lookup returns CDR1 LGHDT and CDR2 YNNKEL (reference sequence). This CDR3 is built from 16 residues. In nucleotides, the CDR3 is TGTGCCAGCAGCCAAGATAAGGGCGGGAGGGCCGATACGCAGTATTTT. The encoded protein is CASSQDKGGRADTQYF.

The rearrangement links TRBV5-1 to TRBJ1-2; 10 bases are a match to TRBD1. The CDR3 runs to 12 residues. The germline V gene has CDR1 SGHRS and CDR2 YFSETQ. The J segment lost 11 bases and the V segment lost 4 bases, leaving 5 bases of the junction unmatched. CDR3 loop: CASSLGTGVYTF. The CDR3 coding sequence is TGCGCCAGCAGCCTAGGGACAGGGGTTTACACCTTC.

The gene calls are TRBV12-3 or TRBV12-4 and TRBJ1-6, with D possibly being TRBD1 (5 bases). Trimming took off 3 bases at V and 13 bases at J, with 13 bases between the two ends. This CDR3 is 13 amino acids long. CDR3 amino acids: CASSLGGGRPLHF. CDR3 DNA sequence: TGTGCCAGCAGTTTGGGCGGGGGAAGGCCCCTCCACTTT.

The rearrangement links TRBV7-2 to TRBJ2-7, with D perhaps matching TRBD2 (5 bases). This CDR3 comprises 15 residues. Trimming took off 3 bases at V and 2 bases at J, with 14 bases between the two ends. In germline, CDR1 is SGHTA, CDR2 FQGNSA. The CDR3 here is CASSFAASKTYEQYF. In DNA form, the CDR3 reads TGTGCCAGCAGCTTCGCGGCTAGCAAGACCTACGAGCAGTACTTC. The full variable domain, rest sourced from reference TRBV7-2 and TRBJ2-7, is GAGVSQSPSNKVTEKGKDVELRCDPISGHTALYWYRQSLGQGLEFLIYFQGNSAPDKSGLPSDRFSAERTGGSVSTLTIQRTQQEDSAVYLCASSFAASKTYEQYFGPGTRLTVT.

The CDR3 is CASSPYIQGYRETQYF. The CDR3 DNA sequence: TGTGCCAGCAGTCCTTACATACAGGGGTACCGGGAGACCCAGTACTTC. This chain connects TRBV27 to TRBJ2-5, with 7 nucleotides matching TRBD1. The CDR3 loop spans 16 amino acids. V was pared by 5 bases and J by 5 bases, with 14 bases of the junction left unmatched. Looked up from germline, CDR1 is MNHEY and CDR2 is SMNVEV (reference sequence).

About this clone: The sample contains more than one DNA sequence encoding this CDR3. The V call is TRBV7-9, the J call TRBJ2-3, with D possibly TRBD2 on 5 matching bases. This CDR3 contains 13 residues. Germline CDR1 and CDR2: SEHNR and FQNEAQ (reference sequence). Between the trimmed V and J ends, which lost 5 bases and 6 bases, there was a span of 12 bases. CDR3 in DNA: TGTGCCAGCAGCCCCCGGGGTCCCGATACGCAGTATTTT. Its protein product is CASSPRGPDTQYF. Full variable domain (rest looked up from reference TRBV7-9 and TRBJ2-3): DTGVSQNPRHKITKRGQNVTFRCDPISEHNRLYWYRQTLGQGPEFLTYFQNEAQLEKSRLLSDRFSAERPKGSFSTLEIQRTEQGDSAMYLCASSPRGPDTQYFGPGTRLTVL.

This chain joins TRBV29-1 and TRBJ1-5; 7 nucleotides match TRBD1. Germline CDR1 SQVTM, CDR2 ANQGSEA. This CDR3 is built from 12 residues. J gave up 4 bases and V 4 bases, and 1 base lay outside the gene matches. The CDR3 protein is CSVGQGNQPQHF. CDR3 DNA: TGCAGCGTTGGACAGGGTAATCAGCCCCAGCATTTT.